This T cell receptor (beta chain) was captured by sequencing in a study of a mutant IDH1 vaccine in newly diagnosed glioma. Study information: Treated individuals were approximately 62% male and around 40% female, averaging about 41 years of age. Standard pretreatment was either radiotherapy, temozolomide, or, for most, radiochemotherapy with temozolomide.

Sequencing used immunoSEQ multiplex PCR; TCRdb keeps in-frame clones, though not all of them. Found here are around 64,000 clones, around 82% of them singletons; the top ten hold around 4.5%. V lost 6 bases and J lost 4, with 8 bases in between. The CDR3 length is 12 residues. Germline values: CDR1 MNHNY, CDR2 SVGAGI (reference sequence). Time point in this sample: baseline, week 1 (first vaccination visit). Treatment of the sample: pre-vaccination baseline after standard-of-care therapy. The astrocytomas were IDH1-mutant, ATRX-negative, and WHO grade 3 or 4. The input for sequencing was peripheral blood mononuclear cells (PBMCs), taken from a glioma patient treated with radiotherapy, temozolomide or both. The clonotype was recovered from a woman under 30 with glioma. Some clones in this sample may be carry-over from other donors' samples. The rearrangement joins TRBV6-6 to TRBJ2-3; the D is unclear. CDR3 bases: TGTGCCAGCAGCAGCGTCGCAGATACGCAGTATTTT. Translated: CASSSVADTQYF.